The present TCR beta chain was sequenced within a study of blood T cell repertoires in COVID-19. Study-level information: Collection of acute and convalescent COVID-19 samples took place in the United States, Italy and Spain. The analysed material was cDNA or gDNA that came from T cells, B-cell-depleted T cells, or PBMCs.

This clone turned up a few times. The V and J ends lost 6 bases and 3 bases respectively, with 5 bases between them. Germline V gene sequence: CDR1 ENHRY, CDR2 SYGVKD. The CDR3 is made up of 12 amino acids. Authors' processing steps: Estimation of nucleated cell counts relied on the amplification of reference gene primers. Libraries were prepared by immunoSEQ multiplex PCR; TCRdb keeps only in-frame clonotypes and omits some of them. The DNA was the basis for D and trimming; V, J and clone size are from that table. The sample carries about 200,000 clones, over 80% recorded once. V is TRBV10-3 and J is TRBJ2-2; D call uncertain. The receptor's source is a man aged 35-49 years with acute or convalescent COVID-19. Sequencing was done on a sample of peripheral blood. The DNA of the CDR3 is TGTGCCATCAGGGGCGACACCGGGGAGCTGTTTTTT. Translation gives CAIRGDTGELFF.